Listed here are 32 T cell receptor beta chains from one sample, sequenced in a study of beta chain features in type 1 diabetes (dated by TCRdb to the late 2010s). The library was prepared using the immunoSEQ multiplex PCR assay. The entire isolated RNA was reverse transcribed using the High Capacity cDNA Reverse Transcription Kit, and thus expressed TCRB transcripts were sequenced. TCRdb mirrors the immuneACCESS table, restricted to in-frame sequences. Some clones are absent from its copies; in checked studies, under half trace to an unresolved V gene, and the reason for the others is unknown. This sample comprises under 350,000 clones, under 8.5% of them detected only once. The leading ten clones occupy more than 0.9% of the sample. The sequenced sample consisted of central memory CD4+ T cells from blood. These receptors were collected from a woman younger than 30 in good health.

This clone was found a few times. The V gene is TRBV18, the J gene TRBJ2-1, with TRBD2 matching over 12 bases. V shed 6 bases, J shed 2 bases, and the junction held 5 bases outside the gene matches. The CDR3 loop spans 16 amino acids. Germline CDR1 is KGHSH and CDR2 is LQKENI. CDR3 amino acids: CASSRLAGATYNEQFF. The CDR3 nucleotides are TGTGCCAGCTCGAGACTAGCGGGAGCCACCTACAATGAGCAGTTCTTC.

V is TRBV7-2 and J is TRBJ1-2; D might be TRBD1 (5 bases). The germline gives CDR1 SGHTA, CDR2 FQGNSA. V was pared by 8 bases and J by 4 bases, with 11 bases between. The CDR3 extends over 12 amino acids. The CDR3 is CASGGDGYGYTF. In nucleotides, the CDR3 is TGTGCCAGCGGAGGGGACGGCTATGGCTACACCTTC. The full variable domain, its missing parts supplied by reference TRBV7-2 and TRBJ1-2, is GAGVSQSPSNKVTEKGKDVELRCDPISGHTALYWYRQSLGQGLEFLIYFQGNSAPDKSGLPSDRFSAERTGGSVSTLTIQRTQQEDSAVYLCASGGDGYGYTFGSGTRLTVV.

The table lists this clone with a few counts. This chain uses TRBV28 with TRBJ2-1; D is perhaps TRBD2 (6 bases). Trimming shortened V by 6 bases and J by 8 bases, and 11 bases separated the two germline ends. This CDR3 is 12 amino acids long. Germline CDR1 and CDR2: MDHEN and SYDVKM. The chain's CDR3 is CASRLGGDEQFF. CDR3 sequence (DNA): TGTGCCAGCAGGCTAGGAGGGGATGAGCAGTTCTTC.

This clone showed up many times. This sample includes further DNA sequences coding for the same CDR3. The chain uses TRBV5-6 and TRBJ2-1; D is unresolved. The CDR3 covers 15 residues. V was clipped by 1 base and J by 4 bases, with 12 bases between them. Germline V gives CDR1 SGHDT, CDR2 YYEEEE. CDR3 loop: CASSLRGRPYNEQFF. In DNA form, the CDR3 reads TGTGCCAGCAGCTTGCGAGGCAGGCCTTACAATGAGCAGTTCTTC.

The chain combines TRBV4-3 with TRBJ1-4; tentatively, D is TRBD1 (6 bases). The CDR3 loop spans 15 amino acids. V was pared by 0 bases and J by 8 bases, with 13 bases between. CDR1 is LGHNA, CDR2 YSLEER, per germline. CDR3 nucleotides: TGCGCCAGCAGCCAAGACTTTACAGGGTTAGAAAAACTGTTTTTT. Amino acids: CASSQDFTGLEKLFF.

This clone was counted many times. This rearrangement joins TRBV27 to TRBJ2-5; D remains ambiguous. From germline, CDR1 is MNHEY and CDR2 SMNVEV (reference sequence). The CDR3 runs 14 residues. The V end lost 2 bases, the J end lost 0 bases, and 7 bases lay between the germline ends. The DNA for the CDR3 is TGTGCCAGCAGTTTAGACGCTAACCAAGAGACCCAGTACTTC. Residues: CASSLDANQETQYF.

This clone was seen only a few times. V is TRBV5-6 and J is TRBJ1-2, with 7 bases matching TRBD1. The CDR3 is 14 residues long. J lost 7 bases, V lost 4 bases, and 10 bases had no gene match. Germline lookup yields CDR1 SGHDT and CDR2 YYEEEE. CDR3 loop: CASSVHRGTVGYTF. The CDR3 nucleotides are TGTGCCAGCAGCGTGCACAGGGGAACAGTTGGCTACACCTTC.

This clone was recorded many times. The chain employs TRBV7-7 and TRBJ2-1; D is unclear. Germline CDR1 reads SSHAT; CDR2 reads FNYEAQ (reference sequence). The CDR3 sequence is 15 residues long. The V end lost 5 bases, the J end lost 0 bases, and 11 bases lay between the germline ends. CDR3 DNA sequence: TGTGCCAGCAGCCGAGACCCCAGCTCCTACAATGAGCAGTTCTTC. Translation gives CASSRDPSSYNEQFF. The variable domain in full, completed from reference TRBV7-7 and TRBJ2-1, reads GAGVSQSPRYKVTKRGQDVTLRCDPISSHATLYWYQQALGQGPEFLTYFNYEAQPDKSGLPSDRFSAERPEGSISTLTIQRTEQRDSAMYRCASSRDPSSYNEQFFGPGTRLTVL.

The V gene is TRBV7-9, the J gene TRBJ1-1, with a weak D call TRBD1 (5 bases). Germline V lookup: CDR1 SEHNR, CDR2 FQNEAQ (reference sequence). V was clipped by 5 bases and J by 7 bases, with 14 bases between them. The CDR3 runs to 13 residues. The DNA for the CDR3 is TGTGCCAGCAGCCAAAATCAGCAGGGTGAAGCTTTCTTT. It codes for CASSQNQQGEAFF.

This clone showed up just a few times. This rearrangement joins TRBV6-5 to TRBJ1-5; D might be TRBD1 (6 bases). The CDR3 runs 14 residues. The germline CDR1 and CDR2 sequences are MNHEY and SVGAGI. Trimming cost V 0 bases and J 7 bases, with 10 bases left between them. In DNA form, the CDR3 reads TGTGCCAGCAGTTACTCGGGGGGCGTCCAGCCCCAGCATTTT. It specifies CASSYSGGVQPQHF.

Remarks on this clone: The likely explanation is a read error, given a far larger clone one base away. As DNA, the CDR3 is TGTGCCCGGAGTTCCCCATCACAGGGGCTGAGGGGTGGCTACACCTTC. Protein product: CARSSPSQGLRGGYTF. The rearrangement links TRBV30 to TRBJ1-2; 7 bases fit TRBD1. Germline CDR1 reads GTSNPN; CDR2 reads SVGIG (reference sequence). The CDR3 runs 16 residues.

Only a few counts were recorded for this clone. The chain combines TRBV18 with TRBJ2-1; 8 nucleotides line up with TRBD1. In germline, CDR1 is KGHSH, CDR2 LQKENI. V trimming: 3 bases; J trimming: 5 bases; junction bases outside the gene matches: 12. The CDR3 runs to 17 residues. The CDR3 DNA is TGTGCCAGCTCACCGGTCGACAGGGGAGGCCTTGACAATGAGCAGTTCTTC. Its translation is CASSPVDRGGLDNEQFF.

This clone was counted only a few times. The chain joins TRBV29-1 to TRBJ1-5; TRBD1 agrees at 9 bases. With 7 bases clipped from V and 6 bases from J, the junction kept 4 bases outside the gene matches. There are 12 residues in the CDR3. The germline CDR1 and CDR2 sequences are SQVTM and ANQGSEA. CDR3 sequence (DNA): TGCAGCGCCCGGACAGGGGCTCAGCCCCAGCATTTT. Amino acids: CSARTGAQPQHF.

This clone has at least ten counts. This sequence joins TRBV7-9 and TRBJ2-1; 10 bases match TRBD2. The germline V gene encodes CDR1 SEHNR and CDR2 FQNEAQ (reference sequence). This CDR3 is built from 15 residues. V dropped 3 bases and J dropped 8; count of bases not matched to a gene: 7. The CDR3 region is CASSFLAGAVDEQFF. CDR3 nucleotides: TGTGCCAGCAGCTTTCTAGCGGGAGCGGTAGATGAGCAGTTCTTC.

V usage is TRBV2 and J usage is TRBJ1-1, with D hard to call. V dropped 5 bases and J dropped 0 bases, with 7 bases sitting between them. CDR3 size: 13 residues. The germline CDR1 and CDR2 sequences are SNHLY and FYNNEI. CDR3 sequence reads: CASSREMNTEAFF. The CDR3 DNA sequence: TGTGCCAGCAGTAGGGAGATGAACACTGAAGCTTTCTTT.

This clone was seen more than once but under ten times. DNA for the CDR3: TGTGCCTGGAGTATCAGTTTAGGTTCACCCCTCCACTTT. Amino acid sequence: CAWSISLGSPLHF. V gene TRBV30 combines with J gene TRBJ1-6, with D hard to call. This CDR3 is built from 13 residues. V lost 2 bases to trimming and J lost 9 bases, with 11 bases between them. CDR1 is GTSNPN and CDR2 is SVGIG in the germline V gene (reference sequence).

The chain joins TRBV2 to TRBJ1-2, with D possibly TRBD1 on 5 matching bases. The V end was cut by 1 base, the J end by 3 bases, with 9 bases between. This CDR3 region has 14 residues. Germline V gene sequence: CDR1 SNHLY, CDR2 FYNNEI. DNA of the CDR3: TGTGCCAGCAGTGAAGGGAAGGGGTACTATGGCTACACCTTC. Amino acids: CASSEGKGYYGYTF.

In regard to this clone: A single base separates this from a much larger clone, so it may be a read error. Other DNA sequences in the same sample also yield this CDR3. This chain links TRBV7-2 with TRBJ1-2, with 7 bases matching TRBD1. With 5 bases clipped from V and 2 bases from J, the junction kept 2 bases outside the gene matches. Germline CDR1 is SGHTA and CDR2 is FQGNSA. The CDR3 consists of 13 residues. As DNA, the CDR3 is TGTGCCAGCAGCCCACAGGGGAACTATGGCTACACCTTC. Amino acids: CASSPQGNYGYTF. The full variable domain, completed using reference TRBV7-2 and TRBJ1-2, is GAGVSQSPSNKVTEKGKDVELRCDPISGHTALYWYRQSLGQGLEFLIYFQGNSAPDKSGLPSDRFSAERTGGSVSTLTIQRTQQEDSAVYLCASSPQGNYGYTFGSGTRLTVV.

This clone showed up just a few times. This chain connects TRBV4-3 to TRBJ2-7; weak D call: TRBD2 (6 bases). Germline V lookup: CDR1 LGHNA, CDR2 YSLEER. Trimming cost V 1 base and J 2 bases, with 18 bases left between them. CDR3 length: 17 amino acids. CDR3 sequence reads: CASSQVSGISIPYEQYF. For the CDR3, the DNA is TGCGCCAGCAGCCAAGTTAGCGGCATATCCATCCCCTACGAGCAGTACTTC.

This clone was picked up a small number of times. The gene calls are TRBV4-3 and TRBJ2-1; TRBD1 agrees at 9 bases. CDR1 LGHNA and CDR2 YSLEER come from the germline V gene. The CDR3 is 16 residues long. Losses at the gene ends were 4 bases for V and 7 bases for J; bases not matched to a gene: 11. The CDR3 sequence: CASSLKQGASGNEQFF. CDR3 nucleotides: TGCGCCAGCAGCCTAAAACAGGGGGCATCGGGAAATGAGCAGTTCTTC.

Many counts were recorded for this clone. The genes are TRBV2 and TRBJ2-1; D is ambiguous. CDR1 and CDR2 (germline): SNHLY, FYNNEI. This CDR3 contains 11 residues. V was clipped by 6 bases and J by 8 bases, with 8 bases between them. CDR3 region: CASRGYDEQFF. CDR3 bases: TGTGCCAGCAGGGGTTACGATGAGCAGTTCTTC.

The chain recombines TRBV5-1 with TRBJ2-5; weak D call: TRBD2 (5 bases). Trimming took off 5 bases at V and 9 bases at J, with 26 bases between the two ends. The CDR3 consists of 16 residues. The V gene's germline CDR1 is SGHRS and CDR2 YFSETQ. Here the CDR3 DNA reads TGCGCCAGCAGGACACAACCGGGCTTTAACTCGGGGTCCCAGTACTTC. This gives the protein CASRTQPGFNSGSQYF.

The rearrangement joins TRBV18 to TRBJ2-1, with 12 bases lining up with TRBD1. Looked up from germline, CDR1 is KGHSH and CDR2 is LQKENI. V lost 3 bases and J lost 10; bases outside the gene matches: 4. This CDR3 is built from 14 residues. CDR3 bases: TGTGCCAGCTCACCCGGGACAGGGGGCGGAGAGCAGTTCTTC. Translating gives CASSPGTGGGEQFF.

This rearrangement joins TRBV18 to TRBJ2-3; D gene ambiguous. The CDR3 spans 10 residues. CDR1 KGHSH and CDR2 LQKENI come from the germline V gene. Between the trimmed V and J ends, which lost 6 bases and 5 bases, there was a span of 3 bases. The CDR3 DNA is TGTGCCAGCTCGAAAGATACGCAGTATTTT. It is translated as CASSKDTQYF.

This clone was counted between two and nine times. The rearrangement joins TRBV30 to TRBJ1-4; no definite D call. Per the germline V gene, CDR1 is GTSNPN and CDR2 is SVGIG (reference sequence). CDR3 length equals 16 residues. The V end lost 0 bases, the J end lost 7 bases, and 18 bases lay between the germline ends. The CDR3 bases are TGTGCCTGGAGTGTAGGTCAGCGGGCTTTCGGTGAAAAACTGTTTTTT. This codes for CAWSVGQRAFGEKLFF. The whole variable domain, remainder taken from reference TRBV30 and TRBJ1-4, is SQTIHQWPATLVQPVGSPLSLECTVEGTSNPNLYWYRQAAGRGLQLLFYSVGIGQISSEVPQNLSASRPQDRQFILSSKKLLLSDSGFYLCAWSVGQRAFGEKLFFGSGTQLSVL.

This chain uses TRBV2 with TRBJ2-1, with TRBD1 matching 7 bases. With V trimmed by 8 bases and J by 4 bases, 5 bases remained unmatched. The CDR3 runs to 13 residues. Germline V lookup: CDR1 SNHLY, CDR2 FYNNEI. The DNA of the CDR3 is TGTGCCAGCGCCCAACAGGGGTACAATGAGCAGTTCTTC. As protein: CASAQQGYNEQFF.

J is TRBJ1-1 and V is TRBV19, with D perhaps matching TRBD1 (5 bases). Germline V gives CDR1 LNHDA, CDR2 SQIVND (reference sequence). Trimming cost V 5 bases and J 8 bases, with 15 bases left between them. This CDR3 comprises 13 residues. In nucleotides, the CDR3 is TGTGCCAGTAGTTCCCGGACATCAGGAGAAGCTTTCTTT. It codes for CASSSRTSGEAFF.

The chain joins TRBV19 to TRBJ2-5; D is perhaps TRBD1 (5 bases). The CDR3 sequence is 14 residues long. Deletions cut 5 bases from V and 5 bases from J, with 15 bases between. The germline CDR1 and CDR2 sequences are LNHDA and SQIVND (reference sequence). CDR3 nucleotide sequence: TGTGCCAGTAGTCCGACACAGGCTTACGAGACCCAGTACTTC. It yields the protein CASSPTQAYETQYF.

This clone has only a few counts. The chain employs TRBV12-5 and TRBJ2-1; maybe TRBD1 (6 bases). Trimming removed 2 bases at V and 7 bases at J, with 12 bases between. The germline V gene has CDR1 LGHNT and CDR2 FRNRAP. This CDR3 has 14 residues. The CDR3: CASGLNRVGNEQFF. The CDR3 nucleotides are TGTGCTAGTGGTTTGAACAGGGTAGGAAATGAGCAGTTCTTC.

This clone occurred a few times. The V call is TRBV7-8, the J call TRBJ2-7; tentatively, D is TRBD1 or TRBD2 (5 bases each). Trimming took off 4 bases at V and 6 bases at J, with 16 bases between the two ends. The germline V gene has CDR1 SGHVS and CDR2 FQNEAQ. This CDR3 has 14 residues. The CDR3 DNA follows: TGTGCCAGCAGCTCCGGGACCGGGCTCACCGAGCAGTACTTC. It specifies CASSSGTGLTEQYF.

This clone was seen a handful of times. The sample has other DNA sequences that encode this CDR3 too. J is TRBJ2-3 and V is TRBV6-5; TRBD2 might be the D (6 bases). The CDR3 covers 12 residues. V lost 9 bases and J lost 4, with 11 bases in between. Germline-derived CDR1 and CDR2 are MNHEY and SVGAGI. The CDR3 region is CASLGGSDTQYF. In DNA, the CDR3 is TGTGCCAGTTTGGGGGGATCAGATACGCAGTATTTT.

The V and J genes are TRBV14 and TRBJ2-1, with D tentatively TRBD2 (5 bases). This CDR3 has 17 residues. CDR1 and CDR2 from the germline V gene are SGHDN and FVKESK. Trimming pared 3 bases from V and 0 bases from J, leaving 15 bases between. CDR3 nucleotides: TGTGCCAGCAGCCAGAACTTGGACTTAAGCTCCTACAATGAGCAGTTCTTC. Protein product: CASSQNLDLSSYNEQFF.